The rows below give T cell receptor beta chains drawn from one sample of a study of CD8 T cells in Susac syndrome. MiXCR, applied by TCRdb to the immunoSEQ multiplex PCR reads, yields one record per CDR3 protein. Of 150,000 to 200,000 distinct CDR3 sequences in the sample, 80% to 95% were seen once. Sample: CD4+ T cells from PBMCs. These TCRs come from a human donor in good health. Both conserved end residues are part of each CDR3. D genes are given only for firm matches. Expanded clones get a size class; other rows say once, few or many, or leave the size out.

clone_size | d_call | j_call | cdr3_length | v_call | cdr3_nt | cdr3_aa
. | TRBD2 | TRBJ2-3 | 14 | TRBV19 | TGTGCCAGTGCACTAGCGGGGCCTACTCGAACGCAGTATTTT | CASALAGPTRTQYF
once | TRBD1 | TRBJ2-7 | 14 | TRBV6-6 | TGTGCCACTATAGATGGAGGACAGGGGTACGAGCAGTACTTC | CATIDGGQGYEQYF
once | . | TRBJ2-4 | 17 | TRBV18 | TGTGCCAGCTCACCACCACGGCAGGGGAGGAGGTCGGACATTCAGTACTTC | CASSPPRQGRRSDIQYF
. | . | TRBJ1-2 | 15 | TRBV7-9 | TGTGCCAGCAGCTTAAAGGGTAACCTTAACTATGGCTACACCTTC | CASSLKGNLNYGYTF
. | TRBD1 | TRBJ1-2 | 14 | TRBV19 | TGTGCCAGTAGTTTCTCCGGGACAGACTATGGCTACACCTTC | CASSFSGTDYGYTF
. | . | TRBJ2-5 | 13 | TRBV29-1 | TGCAGCGTTGATCGACAGCGTTCAGAGACCCAGTACTTC | CSVDRQRSETQYF
. | . | TRBJ1-6 | 14 | TRBV12-3/TRBV12-4 | TGTGCCAGCACAACCGGGATGGCTAATTCACCCCTCCACTTT | CASTTGMANSPLHF
. | TRBD1 | TRBJ1-1 | 14 | TRBV6-5 | TGTGCCAGCAGTTACAGGGGGCTCGGCACTGAAGCTTTCTTT | CASSYRGLGTEAFF
once | . | TRBJ1-1 | 12 | TRBV5-5 | TGTGCCAGCAGCGCCCGGGGCACTGAAGCTTTCTTT | CASSARGTEAFF
. | . | TRBJ1-2 | 13 | TRBV3-1 | TGTGCCAGCAGGGGCGGGGTGGACTATGGCTACACCTTC | CASRGGVDYGYTF
. | TRBD1 | TRBJ2-7 | 14 | TRBV27 | TGTGCCAGCAGTCGGAACAGGGGGTTTGACGAGCAGTACTTC | CASSRNRGFDEQYF
. | TRBD1 | TRBJ2-7 | 15 | TRBV7-6 | TGTGCCAGCAGTAAGATGGACAGGGGAGGTTACGAGCAGTACTTC | CASSKMDRGGYEQYF
. | TRBD1 | TRBJ1-1 | 14 | TRBV5-1 | TGCGCCAGCAGCTCGGGACAGGGGGTTACTGAAGCTTTCTTT | CASSSGQGVTEAFF